This T cell receptor (beta chain) was recovered during a study of neurological immune-mediated disorders. Specified time point: longitudinal time-point 2. Synthesis of cDNA was performed by 5'RACE using 10-nucleotide random UMIs. TCRdb used MiXCR to reprocess the 5' RACE reads, holding one entry per CDR3 protein. The repertoire holds fewer than 40,000 distinct CDR3 sequences, around 13% seen once, with about 2.5% in the top ten. Germline V gene lookup returns CDR1 SGHDT and CDR2 YYEEEE. This CDR3 contains 14 residues. V lost 0 bases and J 4 bases, leaving 5 bases between the germline ends. This clonotype was recorded at least ten times.

This rearrangement joins TRBV5-6 to TRBJ1-6, with D possibly matching TRBD1 (5 bases). This TCR was recovered from a woman between 40 and 55 years old in good health. Sequences were obtained from PBMCs. DNA of the CDR3: TGTGCCAGCAGCTTGGAGGGGTATAATTCACCCCTCCACTTT. It codes for CASSLEGYNSPLHF.